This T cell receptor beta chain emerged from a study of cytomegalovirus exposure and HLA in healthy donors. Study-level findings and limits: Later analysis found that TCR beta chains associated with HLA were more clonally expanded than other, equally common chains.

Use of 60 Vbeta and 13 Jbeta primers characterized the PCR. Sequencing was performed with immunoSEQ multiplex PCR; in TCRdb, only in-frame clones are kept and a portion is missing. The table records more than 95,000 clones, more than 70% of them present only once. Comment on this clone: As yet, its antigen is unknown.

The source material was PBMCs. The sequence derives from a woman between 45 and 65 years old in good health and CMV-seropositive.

Here the CDR3 reads CASSQGATNEKLFF. The DNA for the CDR3 is TGCGCCAGCAGCCAGGGGGCAACTAATGAAAAACTGTTTTTT. The chain joins TRBV5-1 to TRBJ1-4; 7 bases agree with TRBD1. This CDR3 is built from 14 residues. Trimming cost V 4 bases and J 0 bases; bases outside gene matches: 0. In germline, CDR1 is SGHRS, CDR2 YFSETQ.